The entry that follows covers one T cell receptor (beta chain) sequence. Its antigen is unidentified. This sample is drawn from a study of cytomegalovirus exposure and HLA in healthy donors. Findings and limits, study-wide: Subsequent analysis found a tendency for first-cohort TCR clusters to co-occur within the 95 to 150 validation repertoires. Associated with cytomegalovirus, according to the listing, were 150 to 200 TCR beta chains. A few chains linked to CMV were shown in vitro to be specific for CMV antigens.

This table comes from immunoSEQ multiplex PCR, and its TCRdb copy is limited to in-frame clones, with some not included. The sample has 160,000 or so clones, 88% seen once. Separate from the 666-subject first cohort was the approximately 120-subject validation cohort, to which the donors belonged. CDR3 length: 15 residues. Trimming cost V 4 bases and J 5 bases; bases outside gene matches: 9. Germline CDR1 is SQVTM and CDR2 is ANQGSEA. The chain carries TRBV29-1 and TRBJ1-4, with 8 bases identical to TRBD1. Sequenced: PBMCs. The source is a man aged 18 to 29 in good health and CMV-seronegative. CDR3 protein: CSVVGGTGQNEKLFF. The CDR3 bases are TGCAGCGTTGTTGGTGGGACAGGTCAGAATGAAAAACTGTTTTTT.